A selection of T cell receptor beta chains follows, all from one sample in a study of brain metastases from non-small cell lung cancer. Repertoires were generated with immunoSEQ multiplex PCR, while TCRdb's copy carries only in-frame clones and drops some. The sample carries about 7,400 clones, around four fifths recorded once. The source material was primary lung tumor tissue. The receptors stem from a donor at least 40 years old with non-small cell lung cancer. The CDR3 runs from the conserved cysteine through the conserved F or W. A D gene is named only where the DNA matches it firmly. Rows may omit the clone size; those that give it use once, few, many or a size class.

j_call: TRBJ1-2; v_call: TRBV5-1; d_call: .; clone_size: .; cdr3_nt: TGCGCCAGCAGCGCGGACACCGACTATGGCTACACCTTC; cdr3_aa: CASSADTDYGYTF
j_call: TRBJ2-1; v_call: TRBV3-1/TRBV3-2; d_call: TRBD2; clone_size: few; cdr3_nt: TGTGCCAGCAGCCCGTTAGCGGGGCCCGCCGATGAGCAGTTCTTC; cdr3_aa: CASSPLAGPADEQFF
j_call: TRBJ2-5; v_call: TRBV27; d_call: TRBD2; clone_size: .; cdr3_nt: TGTGCCAGCAGTCAGGGACTAGCGGGGCTCCAAGAGACCCAGTACTTC; cdr3_aa: CASSQGLAGLQETQYF
j_call: TRBJ1-5; v_call: TRBV15; d_call: TRBD1; clone_size: .; cdr3_nt: TGTGCCACCAGTAGAGGAAGCGGACAGGGGCATCAGCCCCAGCATTTT; cdr3_aa: CATSRGSGQGHQPQHF
j_call: TRBJ1-5; v_call: TRBV19; d_call: .; clone_size: .; cdr3_nt: TGTGCCAGTAGTATTGTAGGGGATTATAGCAATCAGCCCCAGCATTTT; cdr3_aa: CASSIVGDYSNQPQHF
j_call: TRBJ2-1; v_call: TRBV19; d_call: .; clone_size: once; cdr3_nt: TGTGCCAGTAGTATATCCATGGGTTCCTACAATGAGCAGTTCTTC; cdr3_aa: CASSISMGSYNEQFF
j_call: TRBJ2-7; v_call: TRBV28; d_call: TRBD1; clone_size: .; cdr3_nt: TGTGCCAGCAGCGGCCGGACAGGGACGCTCTACGAGCAGTACTTC; cdr3_aa: CASSGRTGTLYEQYF
j_call: TRBJ2-5; v_call: TRBV5-1; d_call: .; clone_size: .; cdr3_nt: TGCGCCAGCAACATTGGGGGCGGGGCCCAAGAGACCCAGTACTTC; cdr3_aa: CASNIGGGAQETQYF
j_call: TRBJ2-1; v_call: TRBV7-3; d_call: TRBD1; clone_size: .; cdr3_nt: TGTGCCAGCAGTCGGACAGGGAGTCTCAATGAGCAGTTCTTC; cdr3_aa: CASSRTGSLNEQFF
j_call: TRBJ2-6; v_call: TRBV5-6; d_call: .; clone_size: .; cdr3_nt: TGTGCCAGCAGCTTGAAAGTCTCTGGGGCCAACGTCCTGACTTTC; cdr3_aa: CASSLKVSGANVLTF
j_call: TRBJ1-1; v_call: TRBV27; d_call: TRBD1; clone_size: once; cdr3_nt: TGTGCCAGTCGTCCCGGGACAGGTGCAGGGGACACTGAAGCTTTCTTT; cdr3_aa: CASRPGTGAGDTEAFF
j_call: TRBJ2-4; v_call: TRBV15; d_call: .; clone_size: .; cdr3_nt: TGTGCCACCAGCAGAGGCCGACCGAAAAACATTCAGTACTTC; cdr3_aa: CATSRGRPKNIQYF
j_call: TRBJ2-1; v_call: TRBV9; d_call: .; clone_size: .; cdr3_nt: TGTGCCAGCAGCGTACCTAGGACTGAGCAGTTCTTC; cdr3_aa: CASSVPRTEQFF